Listed below are T cell receptor beta chains from one sample, sequenced in a study of T cell responses to AZD1222 COVID-19 vaccine. The table came from immunoSEQ multiplex PCR; TCRdb's copy has only in-frame clones and leaves some out. The sample gives 180,000 or so clones, 85% to 90% of which show up once; around 8% is in the top ten. The material was peripheral blood, obtained on day 0 of AZD1222 vaccination. These receptors all stem from an adult in good health. CDR3s include the opening cysteine and the closing phenylalanine or tryptophan. D genes are given only for firm matches. Only part of the rows carry a size: once, few, many, or a class if the clone is expanded.

V,size,D,J,CDR3,DNA
TRBV15,-,-,TRBJ1-2,CATSRGSNYGYTF,TGTGCCACCAGCAGAGGCAGTAACTATGGCTACACCTTC
TRBV28,-,-,TRBJ2-5,CASSFLTGLQETQYF,TGTGCCAGCAGTTTTCTTACGGGGCTTCAAGAGACCCAGTACTTC
TRBV5-1,-,-,TRBJ2-5,CASRLSGSETQYF,TGCGCCAGCAGGCTGTCGGGTTCTGAGACCCAGTACTTC
TRBV12-3/TRBV12-4,-,-,TRBJ2-2,CASSSRGIGELFF,TGTGCCAGCAGTTCACGGGGAATCGGGGAGCTGTTTTTT
TRBV4-3,-,TRBD1,TRBJ2-6,CPSRGPGTGTGANVLTF,TGCCCCAGCCGCGGACCCGGGACAGGGACGGGGGCCAACGTCCTGACTTTC
TRBV12-3/TRBV12-4,-,-,TRBJ1-6,CASSLKEWSPLHF,TGTGCCAGCAGTTTGAAAGAATGGTCACCCCTCCACTTT
TRBV12-3/TRBV12-4,-,-,TRBJ1-4,CASSNPGFGKLFF,TGTGCCAGCAGCAATCCGGGATTCGGCAAACTGTTTTTT
TRBV7-3,-,TRBD1,TRBJ1-2,CASSYTGTGEHGYTF,TGTGCCAGCAGCTATACCGGGACAGGGGAACATGGCTACACCTTC
TRBV27,-,-,TRBJ2-7,CASSLGGDYEQYF,TGTGCCAGCAGTTTAGGGGGCGACTACGAGCAGTACTTC
TRBV9,-,-,TRBJ1-5,CASSVASGQPQHF,TGTGCCAGCAGCGTAGCCTCCGGGCAGCCCCAGCATTTT
TRBV20-1,-,-,TRBJ1-1,CSASEGDTEAFF,TGCAGTGCTAGTGAAGGTGACACTGAAGCTTTCTTT
TRBV2,-,-,TRBJ2-1,CASTSILGRSSYNEQFF,TGTGCCAGCACTTCGATTTTGGGACGCAGCTCCTACAATGAGCAGTTCTTC
TRBV4-1,-,-,TRBJ1-4,CASSQGGTSTNEKLFF,TGCGCCAGCAGCCAAGGTGGGACGTCAACTAATGAAAAACTGTTTTTT
TRBV6-5,-,-,TRBJ1-3,CASSWRAGNTIYF,TGTGCCAGCAGTTGGAGGGCTGGAAACACCATATATTTT
TRBV6-5,-,-,TRBJ1-5,CASSPTQPQHF,TGTGCCAGCAGTCCGACCCAGCCCCAGCATTTT
TRBV3-1/TRBV3-2,-,-,TRBJ1-4,CASSHGSDMTNEKLFF,TGTGCCAGCAGCCACGGATCGGACATGACTAATGAAAAACTGTTTTTT
TRBV2,once,-,TRBJ2-7,CASSWGVSYEQYF,TGTGCCAGCAGCTGGGGGGTATCCTACGAGCAGTACTTC
TRBV5-4,-,-,TRBJ1-6,CASSHPGENSPLHF,TGTGCCAGCAGCCACCCGGGAGAGAATTCACCCCTCCACTTT
TRBV9,-,TRBD1,TRBJ2-7,CASSVVGGPTTEQYF,TGTGCCAGCAGCGTAGTAGGGGGCCCCACTACAGAGCAGTACTTC
TRBV11-2,-,-,TRBJ1-2,CASSSMGGYGYGYTF,TGTGCCAGCAGCTCCATGGGGGGCTACGGCTATGGCTACACCTTC
TRBV29-1,-,TRBD1,TRBJ1-1,CSETGVRTEAFF,TGCAGCGAGACAGGGGTCAGGACTGAAGCTTTCTTT
TRBV7-8,-,-,TRBJ1-5,CASSPTTGNQPQHF,TGTGCCAGCAGCCCGACGACGGGAAATCAGCCCCAGCATTTT
TRBV6-5,-,-,TRBJ2-5,CASSYSGDQETQYF,TGTGCCAGCAGTTACTCCGGAGACCAAGAGACCCAGTACTTC
TRBV27,-,-,TRBJ2-7,CASSYRGPSYEQYF,TGTGCCAGCAGTTACCGGGGGCCCTCCTACGAGCAGTACTTC
TRBV10-3,-,-,TRBJ2-3,CAIRLQGTDTQYF,TGTGCCATCAGACTACAGGGCACAGATACGCAGTATTTT
TRBV30,once,-,TRBJ2-1,CAWSGQSTQFF,TGTGCCTGGAGCGGACAATCAACTCAGTTCTTC
TRBV15,-,-,TRBJ1-6,CATSRGGMDSPLHF,TGTGCCACCAGCAGAGGAGGGATGGATTCACCCCTCCACTTT
TRBV5-1,-,-,TRBJ2-7,CASSLDRPYFEQYF,TGCGCCAGCAGCCTGGACCGACCCTATTTCGAGCAGTACTTC
TRBV9,-,TRBD1,TRBJ2-7,CASSAGTVISYEQYF,TGTGCCAGCAGCGCGGGGACAGTGATATCCTACGAGCAGTACTTC
TRBV20-1,-,-,TRBJ2-1,CSASGRGATYNEQFF,TGCAGTGCTAGTGGACGGGGGGCTACCTACAATGAGCAGTTCTTC
TRBV9,-,-,TRBJ1-3,CASSGWASSSGNTIYF,TGTGCCAGCAGCGGATGGGCATCTAGCTCTGGAAACACCATATATTTT
TRBV3-1/TRBV3-2,-,-,TRBJ1-5,CASSQASDNQPQHF,TGTGCCAGCAGCCAAGCGTCAGACAATCAGCCCCAGCATTTT
TRBV6-5,-,TRBD1,TRBJ1-6,CASTLAGGYSPLHF,TGTGCCAGCACCTTGGCAGGGGGGTATTCACCCCTCCACTTT
TRBV27,-,TRBD1,TRBJ1-1,CASAGTGLMNTEAFF,TGTGCCAGCGCCGGGACAGGCCTTATGAACACTGAAGCTTTCTTT
TRBV2,-,-,TRBJ2-2,CASGKTGELFF,TGTGCCAGCGGAAAAACCGGGGAGCTGTTTTTT
TRBV7-2,-,-,TRBJ1-2,CASSPWGDYGYTF,TGTGCCAGCAGCCCTTGGGGGGACTATGGCTACACCTTC
TRBV7-9,-,TRBD1,TRBJ1-5,CASSLTGTGRSNQPQHF,TGTGCCAGCAGCTTAACCGGGACAGGTCGGAGCAATCAGCCCCAGCATTTT
TRBV6-5,-,-,TRBJ1-5,CASSYKDDQPQHF,TGTGCCAGCAGTTACAAGGACGATCAGCCCCAGCATTTT
TRBV6-4,-,-,TRBJ1-5,CASLRGLQPQHF,TGTGCCAGCCTGCGGGGGCTTCAGCCCCAGCATTTT
TRBV5-1,-,-,TRBJ2-7,CASSSDSYEQYF,TGCGCCAGCAGCAGCGACAGCTACGAGCAGTACTTC
TRBV30,-,TRBD1,TRBJ1-6,CAWSPLTGDNSPLHF,TGTGCCTGGAGCCCACTGACAGGGGACAATTCACCCCTCCACTTT
TRBV9,-,-,TRBJ2-3,CASSPTGMADTQYF,TGTGCCAGCAGCCCAACGGGGATGGCAGATACGCAGTATTTT